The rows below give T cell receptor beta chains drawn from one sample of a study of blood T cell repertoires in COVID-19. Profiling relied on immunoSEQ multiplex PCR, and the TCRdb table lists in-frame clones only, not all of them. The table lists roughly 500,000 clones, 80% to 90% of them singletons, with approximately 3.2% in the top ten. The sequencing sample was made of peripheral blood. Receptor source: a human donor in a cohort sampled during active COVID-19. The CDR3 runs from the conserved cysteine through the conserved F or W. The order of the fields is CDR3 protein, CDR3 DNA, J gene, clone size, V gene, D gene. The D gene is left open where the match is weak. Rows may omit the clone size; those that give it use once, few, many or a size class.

CSVALDRVNTEAFF	TGCAGCGTTGCTCTGGACAGGGTGAACACTGAAGCTTTCTTT	TRBJ1-1	once	TRBV29-1	TRBD1
CASSFSIDEQYF	TGTGCCAGCTCATTTTCAATTGACGAGCAGTACTTC	TRBJ2-7	.	TRBV18	.
CASSQPGLSYEQYF	TGTGCCAGCAGCCAGCCAGGGCTTTCCTACGAGCAGTACTTC	TRBJ2-7	.	TRBV14	.
CASSLGAGRNQPQHF	TGCGCCAGCAGCTTGGGGGCGGGTCGCAATCAGCCCCAGCATTTT	TRBJ1-5	.	TRBV5-1	.
CASSQSLGEGFSGNTIYF	TGCGCCAGCAGTCAGTCCCTCGGGGAGGGTTTCTCTGGAAACACCATATATTTT	TRBJ1-3	.	TRBV23-1	.
CASSPQAWLSGQPQTYASQYF	TGTGCCAGCAGCCCCCAGGCGTGGTTGAGCGGGCAACCTCAGACATACGCGTCACAGTATTTT	TRBJ2-3	.	TRBV7-3	.
CASSLKRFEAQYF	TGTGCCAGCAGTTTAAAACGGTTCGAGGCGCAGTATTTT	TRBJ2-3	.	TRBV12-3/TRBV12-4	.
CASSLNRGFYNEQFF	TGTGCCAGCAGCTTAAACAGGGGCTTCTACAATGAGCAGTTCTTC	TRBJ2-1	once	TRBV7-2	TRBD1
CASRASGTGELFF	TGTGCCAGCAGGGCCTCGGGCACCGGGGAGCTGTTTTTT	TRBJ2-2	.	TRBV9	.
CASSLQGISNEKLFF	TGTGCCAGCAGCTTACAGGGCATCAGTAATGAAAAACTGTTTTTT	TRBJ1-4	.	TRBV5-6	.
CASSVMPEQTYEQYF	TGTGCCAGCAGCGTAATGCCGGAGCAAACCTACGAGCAGTACTTC	TRBJ2-7	.	TRBV9	.
CASSLRTGVYGYTF	TGTGCCAGCAGCTTGCGGACAGGGGTATATGGCTACACCTTC	TRBJ1-2	once	TRBV14	TRBD1
CATLIGRNTGELFF	TGTGCCACCCTTATCGGGAGGAACACCGGGGAGCTGTTTTTT	TRBJ2-2	.	TRBV28	.
CAWSGQGASSGNTIYF	TGTGCCTGGAGTGGACAGGGGGCGAGCTCTGGAAACACCATATATTTT	TRBJ1-3	.	TRBV30	TRBD1
CAITSGASTDTQYF	TGTGCCATCACCAGCGGGGCTAGCACAGATACGCAGTATTTT	TRBJ2-3	.	TRBV10-3	TRBD2
CASSPRPGQLSGDQYF	TGTGCCAGCAGCCCCCGGCCGGGACAGTTGTCAGGTGACCAGTACTTC	TRBJ2-4	.	TRBV7-8	TRBD1
CASSTLWTGGTEAFF	TGTGCCAGTAGTACCCTCTGGACAGGGGGCACTGAAGCTTTCTTT	TRBJ1-1	.	TRBV19	TRBD1
CAHRRGPFFEQYF	TGTGCCCATCGGAGGGGGCCCTTTTTCGAGCAGTACTTC	TRBJ2-7	.	TRBV30	.
CASSLARLAGEGEQYF	TGTGCCAGCAGCTTAGCAAGACTAGCGGGAGAGGGTGAGCAGTACTTC	TRBJ2-7	.	TRBV11-1	TRBD2
CASSTTPVRGPGELFF	TGTGCCAGCAGCACCACCCCGGTAAGGGGGCCCGGGGAGCTGTTTTTT	TRBJ2-2	.	TRBV27	TRBD1